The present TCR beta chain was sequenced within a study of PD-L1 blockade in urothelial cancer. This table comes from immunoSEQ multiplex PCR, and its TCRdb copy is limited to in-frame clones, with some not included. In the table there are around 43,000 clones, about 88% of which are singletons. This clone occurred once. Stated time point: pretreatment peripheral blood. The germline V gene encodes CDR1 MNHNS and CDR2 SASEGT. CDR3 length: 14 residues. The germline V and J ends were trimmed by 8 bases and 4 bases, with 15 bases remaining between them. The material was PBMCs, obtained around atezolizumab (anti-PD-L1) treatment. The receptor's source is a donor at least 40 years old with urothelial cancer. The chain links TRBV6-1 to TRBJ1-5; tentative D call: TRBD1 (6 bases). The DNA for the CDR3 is TGTGCCAGCGGCGACAGGCTAAAAAATCAGCCCCAGCATTTT. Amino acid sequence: CASGDRLKNQPQHF.